Below, one TCR beta chain is given with its context. This sample was taken from a study of radiotherapy plus CTLA-4 blockade in lung cancer. This CDR3 region has 18 residues. CDR1 and CDR2 (germline): SGHRS, YFSETQ. V dropped 1 base and J dropped 5 bases, with 24 bases sitting between them. Sequencing used immunoSEQ multiplex PCR; TCRdb keeps in-frame clones, though not all of them. Of roughly 54,000 clones detected, 65% to 85% appear once; the ten largest clones hold 3.2%. The gene calls are TRBV5-1 and TRBJ2-5; D not resolved. Sample: peripheral blood, taken from a patient treated with radiotherapy plus ipilimumab. This receptor was obtained from a human donor with non-small cell lung cancer who had a partial response to radiotherapy plus ipilimumab. The CDR3 DNA sequence: TGCGCCAGCAGCTTGACTTGGGCCCAGCTCGATCCATGGGAGACCCAGTACTTC. It specifies CASSLTWAQLDPWETQYF.